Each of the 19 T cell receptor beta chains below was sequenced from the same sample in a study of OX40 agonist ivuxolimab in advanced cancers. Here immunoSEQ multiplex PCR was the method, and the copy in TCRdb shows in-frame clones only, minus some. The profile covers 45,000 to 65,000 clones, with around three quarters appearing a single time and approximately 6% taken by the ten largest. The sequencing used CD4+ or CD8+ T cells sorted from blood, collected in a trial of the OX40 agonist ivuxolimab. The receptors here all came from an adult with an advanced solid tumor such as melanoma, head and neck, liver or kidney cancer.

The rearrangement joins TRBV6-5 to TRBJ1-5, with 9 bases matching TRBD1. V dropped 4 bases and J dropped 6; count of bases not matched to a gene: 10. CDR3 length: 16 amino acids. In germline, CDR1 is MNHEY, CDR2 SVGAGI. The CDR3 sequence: CASSSRNRGLTQPQHF. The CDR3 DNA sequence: TGTGCCAGCAGTTCCCGGAACAGGGGGCTGACTCAGCCCCAGCATTTT.

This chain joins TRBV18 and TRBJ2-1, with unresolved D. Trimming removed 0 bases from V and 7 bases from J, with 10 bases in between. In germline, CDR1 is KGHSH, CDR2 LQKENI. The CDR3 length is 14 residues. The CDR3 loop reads CASSPPKGFNEQFF. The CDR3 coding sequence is TGTGCCAGCTCACCACCGAAAGGTTTTAATGAGCAGTTCTTC.

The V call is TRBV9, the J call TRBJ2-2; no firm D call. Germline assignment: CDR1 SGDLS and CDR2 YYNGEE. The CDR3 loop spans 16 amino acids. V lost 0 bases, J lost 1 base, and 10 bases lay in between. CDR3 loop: CASSVDLVENTGELFF. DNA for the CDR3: TGTGCCAGCAGCGTAGATTTGGTGGAGAACACCGGGGAGCTGTTTTTT.

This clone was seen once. This CDR3 is CASTRLAGGPETQYF. The DNA of the CDR3 is TGTGCCAGCACTAGACTAGCGGGGGGGCCTGAGACCCAGTACTTC. The V gene is TRBV6-1, the J gene TRBJ2-5; TRBD2 matches at 14 bases. Trimming cost V 7 bases and J 5 bases; bases outside gene matches: 6. Germline values: CDR1 MNHNS, CDR2 SASEGT. The CDR3 length is 15 residues.

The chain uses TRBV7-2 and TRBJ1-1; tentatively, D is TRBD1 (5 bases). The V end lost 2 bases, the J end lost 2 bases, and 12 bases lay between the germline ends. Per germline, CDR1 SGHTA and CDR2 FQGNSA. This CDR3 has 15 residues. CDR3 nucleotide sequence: TGTGCCAGCAGCTTATTGGGCCAGGGAAACACTGAAGCTTTCTTT. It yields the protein CASSLLGQGNTEAFF.

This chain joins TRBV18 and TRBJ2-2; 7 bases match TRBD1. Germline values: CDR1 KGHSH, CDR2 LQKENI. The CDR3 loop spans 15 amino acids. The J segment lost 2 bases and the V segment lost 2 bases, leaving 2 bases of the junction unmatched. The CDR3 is CASSPDRENTGELFF. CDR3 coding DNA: TGTGCCAGCTCACCAGACAGGGAAAACACCGGGGAGCTGTTTTTT.

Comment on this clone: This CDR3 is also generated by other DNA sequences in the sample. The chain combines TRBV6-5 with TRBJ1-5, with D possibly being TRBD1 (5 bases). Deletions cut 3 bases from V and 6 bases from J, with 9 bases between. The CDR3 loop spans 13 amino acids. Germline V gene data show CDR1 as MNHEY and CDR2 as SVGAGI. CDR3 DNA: TGTGCCAGCAGTTATGGGGGTGCTCAGCCCCAGCATTTT. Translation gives CASSYGGAQPQHF.

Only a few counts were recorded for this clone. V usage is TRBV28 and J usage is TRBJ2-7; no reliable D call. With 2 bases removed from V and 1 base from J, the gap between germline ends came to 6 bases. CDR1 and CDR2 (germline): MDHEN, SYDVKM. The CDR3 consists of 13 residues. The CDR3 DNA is TGTGCCAGCAGTTTAGAACTATCCTACGAGCAGTACTTC. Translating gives CASSLELSYEQYF.

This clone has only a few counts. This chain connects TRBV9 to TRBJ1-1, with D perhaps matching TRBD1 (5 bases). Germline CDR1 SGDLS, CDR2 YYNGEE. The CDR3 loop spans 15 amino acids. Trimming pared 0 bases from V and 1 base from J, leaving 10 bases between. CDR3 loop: CASSVVGTTNTEAFF. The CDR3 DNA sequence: TGTGCCAGCAGCGTAGTAGGGACGACGAACACTGAAGCTTTCTTT.

CDR3 region: CASSPGGGPQETQYF. The CDR3 DNA sequence: TGTGCCAGCAGCCCGGGCGGCGGGCCCCAAGAGACCCAGTACTTC. This chain uses TRBV9 with TRBJ2-5, with a weak D call TRBD2 (5 bases). Germline-derived CDR1 and CDR2 are SGDLS and YYNGEE. The V and J ends lost 4 bases and 1 base respectively, with 14 bases between them. The CDR3 sequence is 15 residues long.

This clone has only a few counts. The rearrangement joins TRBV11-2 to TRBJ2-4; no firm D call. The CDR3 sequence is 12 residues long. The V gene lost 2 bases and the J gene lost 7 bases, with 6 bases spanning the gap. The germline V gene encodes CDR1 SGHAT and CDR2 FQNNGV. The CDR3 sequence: CASSLNHNIQYF. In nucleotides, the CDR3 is TGTGCCAGCAGCTTAAACCATAACATTCAGTACTTC.

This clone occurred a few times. The CDR3 bases are TGTGCCAGCAGTGAATTCGGGACAGTTTATGGCTACACCTTC. Translation gives CASSEFGTVYGYTF. The chain links TRBV2 to TRBJ1-2, with 7 positions matching TRBD1. Germline V gene data show CDR1 as SNHLY and CDR2 as FYNNEI. The V segment lost 2 bases and the J segment 5 bases; nucleotides outside the gene matches: 5. CDR3 length: 14 amino acids.

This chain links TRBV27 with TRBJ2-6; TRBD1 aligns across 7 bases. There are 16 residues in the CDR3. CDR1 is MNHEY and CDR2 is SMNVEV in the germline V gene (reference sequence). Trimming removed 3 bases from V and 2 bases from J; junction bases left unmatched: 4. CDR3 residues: CASSFLTGAGANVLTF. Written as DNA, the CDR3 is TGTGCCAGCAGTTTCCTTACAGGGGCTGGGGCCAACGTCCTGACTTTC.

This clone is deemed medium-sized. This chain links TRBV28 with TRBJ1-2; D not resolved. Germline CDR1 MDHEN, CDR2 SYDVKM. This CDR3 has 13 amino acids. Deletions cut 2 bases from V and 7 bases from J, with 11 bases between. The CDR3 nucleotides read TGTGCCAGCAGTTTAGTCAGTCCCCCTGGCTACACCTTC. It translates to CASSLVSPPGYTF.

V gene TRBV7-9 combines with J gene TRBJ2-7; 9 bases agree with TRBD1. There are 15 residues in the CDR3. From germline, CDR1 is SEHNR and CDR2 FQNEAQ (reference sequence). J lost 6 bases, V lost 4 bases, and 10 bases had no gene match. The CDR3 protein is CASSSRDRAISEQYF. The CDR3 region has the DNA TGTGCCAGCAGCTCACGGGACAGGGCAATCAGCGAGCAGTACTTC.

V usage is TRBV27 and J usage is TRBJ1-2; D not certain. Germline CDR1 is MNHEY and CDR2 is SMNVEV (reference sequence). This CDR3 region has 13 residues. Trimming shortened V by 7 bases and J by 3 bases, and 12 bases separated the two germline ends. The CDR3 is CASKEGSDYGYTF. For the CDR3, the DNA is TGTGCCAGCAAGGAGGGATCGGACTATGGCTACACCTTC.

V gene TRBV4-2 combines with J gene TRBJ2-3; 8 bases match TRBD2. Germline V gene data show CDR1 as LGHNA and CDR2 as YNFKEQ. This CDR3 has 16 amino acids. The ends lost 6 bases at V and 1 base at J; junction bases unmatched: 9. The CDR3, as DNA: TGTGCCAGCAGTCCCTATGGTAGCGGGGGCACAGATACGCAGTATTTT. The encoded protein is CASSPYGSGGTDTQYF.

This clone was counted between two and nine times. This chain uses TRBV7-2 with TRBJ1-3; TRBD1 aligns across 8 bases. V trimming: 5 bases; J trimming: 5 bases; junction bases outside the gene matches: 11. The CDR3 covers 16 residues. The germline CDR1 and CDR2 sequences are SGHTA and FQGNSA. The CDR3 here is CASSATTGESRNTIYF. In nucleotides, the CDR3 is TGTGCCAGCAGCGCCACGACAGGGGAGAGTCGAAACACCATATATTTT.

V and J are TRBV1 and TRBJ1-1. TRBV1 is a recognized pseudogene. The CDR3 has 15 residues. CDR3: CTSSRRIGVDTEAFF. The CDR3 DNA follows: TGCACCAGCAGCCGACGGATCGGGGTCGACACTGAAGCTTTCTTT.